The clone carrying this T cell receptor beta chain was observed a single time. The sample belongs to a study of OX40 agonist ivuxolimab in advanced cancers. Looking at the study overall: Patients were treated with ivuxolimab, an agonistic anti-OX40 (CD134) antibody.

This CDR3 is 14 amino acids long. Deletions cut 5 bases from V and 4 bases from J, with 14 bases between. In germline, CDR1 is SGHAT, CDR2 FQNNGV. TCRdb's table, derived via immunoSEQ multiplex PCR, lists solely in-frame clones and lacks some. The sample holds approximately 49,000 clones, 65% to 85% seen once. The receptor comes from an adult with an advanced solid tumor such as melanoma, head and neck, liver or kidney cancer. The V call is TRBV11-2, the J call TRBJ1-1; D is possibly TRBD1 (5 bases). The sequences come from CD4+ or CD8+ T cells sorted from blood, collected in a trial of the OX40 agonist ivuxolimab. The CDR3 DNA reads as TGTGCCAGCAGCCGGGGGGGGTTGGGCACTGAAGCTTTCTTT. Amino acid sequence: CASSRGGLGTEAFF.